Below, one T cell receptor (beta chain) is given with its context. Its antigen is undetermined. The sample originates from a study of cytomegalovirus exposure and HLA in healthy donors. Study outcomes and limitations: A later analysis found most CMV-associated TCR beta chains apparently HLA-restricted. A missense DCLRE1C variant was associated with V- and J-gene trimming of TCR beta chains in a later analysis, and an independent cohort replicated the association.

PCR was performed using 60 Vbeta and 13 Jbeta primers. The assay was immunoSEQ multiplex PCR, and TCRdb's table has in-frame clones only and misses some. The sample has over 150,000 clones, 68% seen once. The J segment lost 0 bases and the V segment lost 1 base, leaving 1 base of the junction unmatched. Per germline, CDR1 MDHEN and CDR2 SYDVKM. The CDR3 loop spans 15 amino acids. This chain uses TRBV28 with TRBJ2-7, with 9 bases that match TRBD2. The TCR originated in a woman in her 40s in good health and CMV-seropositive. Sample: PBMCs. The CDR3 here is CASSLYSGSSYEQYF. CDR3 in DNA: TGTGCCAGCAGTTTATATAGCGGGAGCTCCTACGAGCAGTACTTC.